The T cell receptor beta chain under discussion was sequenced for a study of T cell responses to AZD1222 COVID-19 vaccine. Study-level results: White British ancestry dominated among donors, who included more females, and clonal diversity was possibly underestimated.

The CDR3 has 13 residues. The V gene's germline CDR1 is GTSNPN and CDR2 SVGIG (reference sequence). The V end was cut by 1 base, the J end by 2 bases, with 9 bases between. As to this clone: Its antigen remains unidentified.

Measured with immunoSEQ multiplex PCR; TCRdb has only the in-frame clones, and not every one. The sample has approximately 150,000 clones; about 90% are singletons. This receptor was obtained from an adult who received the AZD1222 COVID-19 vaccine. The specimen was peripheral blood, collected 28 days after the second AZD1222 dose. The genes are TRBV30 and TRBJ2-7, with D possibly being TRBD1 (6 bases). CDR3 coding DNA: TGTGCCTGGAGTGGGGGGCACCCCTACGAGCAGTACTTC. This encodes CAWSGGHPYEQYF.